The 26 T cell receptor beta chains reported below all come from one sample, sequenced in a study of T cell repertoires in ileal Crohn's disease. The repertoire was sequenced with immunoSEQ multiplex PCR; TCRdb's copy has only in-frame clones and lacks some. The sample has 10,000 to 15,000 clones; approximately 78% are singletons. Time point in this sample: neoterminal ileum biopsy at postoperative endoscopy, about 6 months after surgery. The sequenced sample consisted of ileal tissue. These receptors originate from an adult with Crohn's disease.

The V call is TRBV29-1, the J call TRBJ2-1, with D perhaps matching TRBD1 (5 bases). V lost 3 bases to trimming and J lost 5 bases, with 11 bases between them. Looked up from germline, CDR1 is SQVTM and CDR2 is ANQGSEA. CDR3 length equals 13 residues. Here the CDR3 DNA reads TGCAGCGTTGATCAGGGCTTCCACAATGAGCAGTTCTTC. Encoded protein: CSVDQGFHNEQFF.

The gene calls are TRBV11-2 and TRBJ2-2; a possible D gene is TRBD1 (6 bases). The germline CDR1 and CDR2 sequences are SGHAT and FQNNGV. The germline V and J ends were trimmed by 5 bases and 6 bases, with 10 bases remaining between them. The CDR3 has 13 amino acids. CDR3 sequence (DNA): TGTGCCAGCAGCCAACAGGGTCCCGGGGAGCTGTTTTTT. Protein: CASSQQGPGELFF.

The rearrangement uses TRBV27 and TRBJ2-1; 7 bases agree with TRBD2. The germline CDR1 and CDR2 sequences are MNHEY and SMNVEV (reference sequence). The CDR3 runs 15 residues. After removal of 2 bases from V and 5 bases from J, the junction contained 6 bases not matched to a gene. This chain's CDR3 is CASSLNSGFHNEQFF. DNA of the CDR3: TGTGCCAGCAGTTTAAATAGCGGGTTCCACAATGAGCAGTTCTTC.

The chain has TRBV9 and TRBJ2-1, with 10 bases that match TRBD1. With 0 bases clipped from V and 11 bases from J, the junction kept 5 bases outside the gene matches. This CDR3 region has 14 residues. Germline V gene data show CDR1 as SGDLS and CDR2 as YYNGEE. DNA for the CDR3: TGTGCCAGCAGCGTAGCGGGACAGGGGTTTCAGCAGTTCTTC. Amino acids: CASSVAGQGFQQFF.

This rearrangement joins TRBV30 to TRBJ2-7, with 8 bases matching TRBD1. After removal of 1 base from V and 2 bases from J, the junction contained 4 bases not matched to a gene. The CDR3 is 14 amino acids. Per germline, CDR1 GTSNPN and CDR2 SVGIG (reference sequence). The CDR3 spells CAWSGAGQAYEQYF. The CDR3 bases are TGTGCCTGGAGTGGGGCGGGACAGGCCTACGAGCAGTACTTC.

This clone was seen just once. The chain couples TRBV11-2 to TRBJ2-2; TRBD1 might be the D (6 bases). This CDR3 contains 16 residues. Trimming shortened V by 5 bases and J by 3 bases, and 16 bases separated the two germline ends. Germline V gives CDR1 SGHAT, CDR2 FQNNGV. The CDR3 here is CASSPGVLVDTGELFF. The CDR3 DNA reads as TGTGCCAGCAGCCCAGGGGTCCTAGTAGACACCGGGGAGCTGTTTTTT. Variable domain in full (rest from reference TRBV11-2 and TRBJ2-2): EAGVAQSPRYKIIEKRQSVAFWCNPISGHATLYWYQQILGQGPKLLIQFQNNGVVDDSQLPKDRFSAERLKGVDSTLKIQPAKLEDSAVYLCASSPGVLVDTGELFFGEGSRLTVL.

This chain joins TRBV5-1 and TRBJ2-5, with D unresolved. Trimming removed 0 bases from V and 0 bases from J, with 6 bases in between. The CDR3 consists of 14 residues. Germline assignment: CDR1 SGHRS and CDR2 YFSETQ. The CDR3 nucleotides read TGCGCCAGCAGCTTGGTTTCGTACCAAGAGACCCAGTACTTC. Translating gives CASSLVSYQETQYF.

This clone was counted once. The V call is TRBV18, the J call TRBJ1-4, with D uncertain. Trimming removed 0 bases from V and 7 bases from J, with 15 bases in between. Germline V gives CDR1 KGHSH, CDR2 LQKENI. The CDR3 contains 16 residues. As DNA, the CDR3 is TGTGCCAGCTCACCACCGGCGGCAGCCACCCGTGAAAAACTGTTTTTT. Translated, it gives CASSPPAAATREKLFF. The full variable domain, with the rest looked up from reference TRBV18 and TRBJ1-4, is NAGVMQNPRHLVRRRGQEARLRCSPMKGHSHVYWYRQLPEEGLKFMVYLQKENIIDESGMPKERFSAEFPKEGPSILRIQQVVRGDSAAYFCASSPPAAATREKLFFGSGTQLSVL.

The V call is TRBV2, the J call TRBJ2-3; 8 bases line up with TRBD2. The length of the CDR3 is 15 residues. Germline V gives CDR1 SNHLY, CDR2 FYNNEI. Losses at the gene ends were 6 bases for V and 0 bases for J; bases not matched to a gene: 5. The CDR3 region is CASRDGRASTDTQYF. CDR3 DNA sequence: TGTGCCAGCAGAGACGGGAGGGCTAGCACAGATACGCAGTATTTT.

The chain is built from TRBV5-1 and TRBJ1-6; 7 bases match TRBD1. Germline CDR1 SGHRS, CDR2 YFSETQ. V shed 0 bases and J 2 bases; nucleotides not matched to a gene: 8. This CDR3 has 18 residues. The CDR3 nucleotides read TGCGCCAGCAGCTTGGGGGCAGGGGGAGGCCCCTATAATTCACCCCTCCACTTT. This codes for CASSLGAGGGPYNSPLHF.

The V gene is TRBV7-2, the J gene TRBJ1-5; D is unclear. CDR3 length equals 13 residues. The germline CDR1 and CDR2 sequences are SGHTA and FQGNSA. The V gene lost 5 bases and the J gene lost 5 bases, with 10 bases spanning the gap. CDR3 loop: CASSPNTDQPQHF. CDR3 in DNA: TGTGCCAGCAGCCCAAACACCGATCAGCCCCAGCATTTT.

CDR3 bases: TGTGCCTGGAAAGACATGAACACTGAAGCTTTCTTT. Its translation: CAWKDMNTEAFF. The V call is TRBV30, the J call TRBJ1-1; D is unresolved. Germline CDR1 GTSNPN, CDR2 SVGIG (reference sequence). The CDR3 spans 12 residues. Trimming shortened V by 4 bases and J by 0 bases, and 6 bases separated the two germline ends.

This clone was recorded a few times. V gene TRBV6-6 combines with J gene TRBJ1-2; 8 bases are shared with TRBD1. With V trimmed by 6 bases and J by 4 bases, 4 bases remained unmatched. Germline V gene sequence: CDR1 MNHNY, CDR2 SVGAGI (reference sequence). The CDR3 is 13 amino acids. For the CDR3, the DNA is TGTGCCAGCAGCAAGGACAGGGTCTATGGCTACACCTTC. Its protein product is CASSKDRVYGYTF.

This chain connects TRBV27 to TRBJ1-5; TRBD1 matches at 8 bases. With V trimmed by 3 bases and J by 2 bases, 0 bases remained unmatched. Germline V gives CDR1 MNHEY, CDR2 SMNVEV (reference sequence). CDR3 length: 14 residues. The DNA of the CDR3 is TGTGCCAGCAGTTTGGGACAGGGCAATCAGCCCCAGCATTTT. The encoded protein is CASSLGQGNQPQHF.

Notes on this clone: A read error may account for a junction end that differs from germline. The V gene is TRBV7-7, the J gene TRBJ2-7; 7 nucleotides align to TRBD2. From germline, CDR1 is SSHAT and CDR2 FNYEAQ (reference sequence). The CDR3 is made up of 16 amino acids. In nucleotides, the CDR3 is TGTGCTAGCAGCCCCATTCCGGGGGGTGGGACGGACGAGCAGTACTTC. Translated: CASSPIPGGGTDEQYF.

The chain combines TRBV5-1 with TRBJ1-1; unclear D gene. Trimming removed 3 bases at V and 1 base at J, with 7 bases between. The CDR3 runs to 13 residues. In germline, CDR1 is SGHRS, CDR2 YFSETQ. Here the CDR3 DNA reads TGCGCCAGCAGCTACAATGGGAACACTGAAGCTTTCTTT. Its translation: CASSYNGNTEAFF.

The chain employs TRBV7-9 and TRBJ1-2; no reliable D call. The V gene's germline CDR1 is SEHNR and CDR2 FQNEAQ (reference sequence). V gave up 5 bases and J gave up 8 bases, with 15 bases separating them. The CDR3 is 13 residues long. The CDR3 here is CASSEQPLTGYTF. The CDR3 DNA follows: TGTGCCAGCAGCGAACAGCCCCTAACCGGCTACACCTTC.

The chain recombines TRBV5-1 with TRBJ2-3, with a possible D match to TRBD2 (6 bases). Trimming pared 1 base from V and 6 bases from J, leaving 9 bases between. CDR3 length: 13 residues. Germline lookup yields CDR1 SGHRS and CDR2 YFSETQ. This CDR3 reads CASSLTTRDTQYF. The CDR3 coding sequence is TGCGCCAGCAGCTTGACGACTAGGGATACGCAGTATTTT. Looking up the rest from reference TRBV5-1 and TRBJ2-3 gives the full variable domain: KAGVTQTPRYLIKTRGQQVTLSCSPISGHRSVSWYQQTPGQGLQFLFEYFSETQRNKGNFPGRFSGRQFSNSRSEMNVSTLELGDSALYLCASSLTTRDTQYFGPGTRLTVL.

The CDR3 loop is CASRSSSGAFYEQYF. The CDR3 DNA follows: TGCGCCAGCAGGTCGTCTAGCGGGGCCTTCTACGAGCAGTACTTC. This sequence joins TRBV10-2 and TRBJ2-7, with TRBD2 matching over 9 bases. Germline values: CDR1 WSHSY, CDR2 SAAADI. J was trimmed by 3 bases and V by 6 bases; bases with no gene match: 9. The CDR3 length is 15 residues.

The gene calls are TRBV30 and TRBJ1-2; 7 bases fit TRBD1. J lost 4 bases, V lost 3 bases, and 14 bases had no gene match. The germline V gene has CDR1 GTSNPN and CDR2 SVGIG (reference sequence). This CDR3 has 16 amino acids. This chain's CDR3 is CAWSTLTGRLGYGYTF. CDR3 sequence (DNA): TGTGCCTGGAGCACCTTGACAGGGAGGTTGGGCTATGGCTACACCTTC.

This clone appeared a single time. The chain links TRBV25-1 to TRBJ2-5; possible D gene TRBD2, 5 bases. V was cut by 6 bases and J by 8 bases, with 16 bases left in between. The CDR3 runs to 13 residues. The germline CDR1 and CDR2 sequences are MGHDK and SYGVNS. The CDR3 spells CASREAPFSTQYF. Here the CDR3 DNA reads TGTGCCAGCAGGGAGGCCCCTTTTTCAACCCAGTACTTC.

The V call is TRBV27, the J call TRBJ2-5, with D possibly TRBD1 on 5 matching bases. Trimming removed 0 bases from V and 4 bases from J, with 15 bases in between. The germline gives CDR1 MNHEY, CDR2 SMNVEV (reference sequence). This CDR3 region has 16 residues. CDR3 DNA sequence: TGTGCCAGCAGTTTATCGAGAATCCCCCAGGGAGAGACCCAGTACTTC. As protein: CASSLSRIPQGETQYF.

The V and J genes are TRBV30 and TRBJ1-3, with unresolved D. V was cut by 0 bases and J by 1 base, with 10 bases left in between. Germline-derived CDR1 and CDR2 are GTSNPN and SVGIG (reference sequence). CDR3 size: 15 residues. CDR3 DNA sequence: TGTGCCTGGAGTGTAGGCGGTTTATCTGGAAACACCATATATTTT. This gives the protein CAWSVGGLSGNTIYF.

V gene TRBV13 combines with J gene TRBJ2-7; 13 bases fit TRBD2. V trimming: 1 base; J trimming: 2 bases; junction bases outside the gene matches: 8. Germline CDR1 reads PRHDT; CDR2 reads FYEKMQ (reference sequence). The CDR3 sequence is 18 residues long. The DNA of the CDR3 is TGTGCCAGCAGCTTAGCATGGACTAGCGGGGGACTCACCTACGAGCAGTACTTC. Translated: CASSLAWTSGGLTYEQYF.

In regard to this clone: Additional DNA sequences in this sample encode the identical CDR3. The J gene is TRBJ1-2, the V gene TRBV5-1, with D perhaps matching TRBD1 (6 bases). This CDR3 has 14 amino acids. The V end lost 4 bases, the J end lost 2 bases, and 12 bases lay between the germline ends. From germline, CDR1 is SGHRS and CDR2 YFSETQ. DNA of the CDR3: TGCGCCAGCAGCATATTACAGGGAAACTATGGCTACACCTTC. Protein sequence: CASSILQGNYGYTF.

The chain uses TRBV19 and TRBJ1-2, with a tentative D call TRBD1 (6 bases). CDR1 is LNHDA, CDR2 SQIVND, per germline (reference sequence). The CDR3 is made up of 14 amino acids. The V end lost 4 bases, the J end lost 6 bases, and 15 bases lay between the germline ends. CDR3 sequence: CASSTQGGADGYTF. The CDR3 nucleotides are TGTGCCAGTAGTACCCAAGGGGGGGCGGATGGCTACACCTTC.